This entry lists 20 T cell receptor beta chains sequenced from one sample in a study of neurological immune-mediated disorders. TCRdb analysed the 5' RACE reads with MiXCR anew, one entry per CDR3 protein. The table shows approximately 80,000 distinct CDR3 sequences, with 4.3% occurring only once. Time point given: longitudinal time-point 3. The sequenced material came from PBMCs. The receptors were gathered from a woman aged 55-70 years with multiple sclerosis.

At least ten counts were recorded for this clonotype. This chain joins TRBV6-6 and TRBJ1-2, with a tentative D call TRBD1 (5 bases). This CDR3 spans 14 amino acids. Trimming stripped 2 bases from V and 4 bases from J, with 11 bases between. In germline, CDR1 is MNHNY, CDR2 SVGAGI (reference sequence). The CDR3 loop is CASSYGPGTYGYTF. The CDR3 DNA sequence: TGTGCCAGCAGTTACGGCCCAGGGACCTATGGCTACACCTTC.

This clonotype was observed many times. V is TRBV11-2 and J is TRBJ2-5; 9 bases are a match to TRBD1. With 1 base clipped from V and 6 bases from J, the junction kept 6 bases outside the gene matches. This CDR3 is 15 amino acids long. The germline V gene encodes CDR1 SGHAT and CDR2 FQNNGV. The CDR3 DNA is TGTGCCAGCAGCTTAGGAGGACAGGGGTTGAAGACCCAGTACTTC. Translated: CASSLGGQGLKTQYF. The full variable domain, completed using reference TRBV11-2 and TRBJ2-5, is EAGVAQSPRYKIIEKRQSVAFWCNPISGHATLYWYQQILGQGPKLLIQFQNNGVVDDSQLPKDRFSAERLKGVDSTLKIQPAKLEDSAVYLCASSLGGQGLKTQYFGPGTRLLVL.

This clonotype occurred many times. The chain couples TRBV9 to TRBJ2-5; perhaps TRBD2 as D (6 bases). Germline CDR1 reads SGDLS; CDR2 reads YYNGEE. The CDR3 is 18 residues long. V lost 0 bases and J 5 bases, leaving 23 bases between the germline ends. The CDR3 nucleotides are TGTGCCAGCAGCGTAGGGGTCCGAGGGGCGGGGAGAATGGAGACCCAGTACTTC. Translation: CASSVGVRGAGRMETQYF. The entire variable domain, with the rest obtained from reference TRBV9 and TRBJ2-5, is as follows: DSGVTQTPKHLITATGQRVTLRCSPRSGDLSVYWYQQSLDQGLQFLIQYYNGEERAKGNILERFSAQQFPDLHSELNLSSLELGDSALYFCASSVGVRGAGRMETQYFGPGTRLLVL.

By share of the sample, this clonotype is medium-sized. The V and J genes are TRBV7-2 and TRBJ2-7, with D perhaps being TRBD1 or TRBD2 (5 bases each). CDR3 length equals 13 residues. Per germline, CDR1 SGHTA and CDR2 FQGNSA. Trimming took off 3 bases at V and 0 bases at J, with 6 bases between the two ends. The CDR3 DNA sequence: TGTGCCAGCAGCTTTGGGGGCTCCTACGAGCAGTACTTC. Protein sequence: CASSFGGSYEQYF.

Ten or more counts support this clonotype. CDR3 protein: CASSYQGFSEKLFF. The CDR3 DNA is TGTGCCAGCTCCTATCAGGGATTCAGTGAAAAACTGTTTTTT. The V gene is TRBV2, the J gene TRBJ1-4, with D perhaps TRBD1 (5 bases). The CDR3 has 14 amino acids. Between the trimmed V and J ends, which lost 8 bases and 7 bases, there was a span of 17 bases. In germline, CDR1 is SNHLY, CDR2 FYNNEI.

Turning to this clonotype: A single base separates this from a much larger clone, so it may be a read error. This chain links TRBV20-1 with TRBJ2-7; D ambiguous. V dropped 3 bases and J dropped 7 bases, with 10 bases sitting between them. Germline V lookup: CDR1 DFQATT, CDR2 SNEGSKA (reference sequence). This CDR3 has 11 amino acids. This chain's CDR3 is CSASVWGEQYF. The CDR3 bases are TGCAGTGCTAGTGTATGGGGAGAGCAGTACTTC.

This clonotype came up many times. J is TRBJ1-1 and V is TRBV6-5; TRBD1 might be the D (6 bases). V was cut by 6 bases and J by 6 bases, with 20 bases left in between. This CDR3 has 15 amino acids. CDR1 is MNHEY and CDR2 is SVGAGI in the germline V gene. The CDR3 DNA is TGTGCCAGCAGCGACGGTGGAACAGGGAGCGCTGAAGCTTTCTTT. This encodes CASSDGGTGSAEAFF.

This clonotype occurred many times. J is TRBJ2-3 and V is TRBV29-1; D gene ambiguous. The germline V and J ends were trimmed by 5 bases and 1 base, with 13 bases remaining between them. The CDR3 runs 14 residues. The V gene's germline CDR1 is SQVTM and CDR2 ANQGSEA. CDR3 region: CSVSHGARTDTQYF. The CDR3 DNA sequence: TGCAGCGTTTCCCACGGCGCCCGCACAGATACGCAGTATTTT.

This clonotype showed up many times. CDR3 amino acids: CSIPRNHNEQFF. The DNA of the CDR3 is TGCAGCATACCCCGAAACCACAATGAGCAGTTCTTC. V gene TRBV29-1 combines with J gene TRBJ2-1, with D hard to call. Germline CDR1 reads SQVTM; CDR2 reads ANQGSEA. With 8 bases removed from V and 5 bases from J, the gap between germline ends came to 13 bases. The CDR3 spans 12 residues.

This clonotype was detected many times. The V and J genes are TRBV7-8 and TRBJ2-1; TRBD2 aligns across 10 bases. Germline loops: CDR1 SGHVS, CDR2 FQNEAQ. The CDR3 is made up of 15 amino acids. V trimming: 3 bases; J trimming: 9 bases; junction bases outside the gene matches: 8. In DNA form, the CDR3 reads TGTGCCAGCAGCTTCACTAGCGGGGTCGTAGGTGAGCAGTTCTTC. This translates into CASSFTSGVVGEQFF.

This clonotype was observed at least ten times. In DNA, the CDR3 is TGCGCCAGCAGTACAGGGATGAACACTGAAGCTTTCTTT. Translated, it gives CASSTGMNTEAFF. The chain combines TRBV5-1 with TRBJ1-1, with D perhaps TRBD1 (6 bases). The CDR3 contains 13 residues. Germline V gene sequence: CDR1 SGHRS, CDR2 YFSETQ. The V and J ends lost 5 bases and 0 bases respectively, with 8 bases between them.

This rearrangement joins TRBV6-4 to TRBJ2-3; 9 bases are shared with TRBD1. With V trimmed by 6 bases and J by 1 base, 2 bases remained unmatched. The CDR3 is made up of 14 amino acids. The germline CDR1 and CDR2 sequences are MRHNA and SNTAGT. CDR3 sequence (DNA): TGTGCCAGCAGCCGGACAGGGGGCACAGATACGCAGTATTTT. Encoded protein: CASSRTGGTDTQYF.

This clonotype was observed at least ten times. The J gene is TRBJ2-1, the V gene TRBV5-1, with a tentative D call TRBD2 (5 bases). With 2 bases removed from V and 0 bases from J, the gap between germline ends came to 9 bases. The CDR3 sequence is 15 residues long. The germline CDR1 and CDR2 sequences are SGHRS and YFSETQ. The CDR3 here is CASSFPGSSYNEQFF. For the CDR3, the DNA is TGCGCCAGCAGCTTCCCGGGGAGCTCCTACAATGAGCAGTTCTTC.

This clonotype was seen at least ten times. This chain uses TRBV5-6 with TRBJ1-5, with no clear D. The CDR3 spans 14 residues. Germline V gene sequence: CDR1 SGHDT, CDR2 YYEEEE. V lost 4 bases and J 4 bases, leaving 12 bases between the germline ends. DNA for the CDR3: TGTGCCAGCAGCCTGGGCCTTACTAATCAGCCCCAGCATTTT. Its translation is CASSLGLTNQPQHF.

There are many counts of this clonotype. This rearrangement joins TRBV4-1 to TRBJ2-6; 8 bases are a match to TRBD1. After removal of 1 base from V and 2 bases from J, the junction contained 10 bases not matched to a gene. This CDR3 comprises 19 residues. From germline, CDR1 is MGHRA and CDR2 YSYEKL. CDR3 coding DNA: TGCGCCAGCAGCCAAGTCGGGGGCAGGGGGCGTGCTGGGGCCAACGTCCTGACTTTC. Translating gives CASSQVGGRGRAGANVLTF.

The sample holds many counts of this clonotype. The chain is built from TRBV5-5 and TRBJ2-2; 8 bases line up with TRBD2. The CDR3 runs to 17 residues. Trimming at V came to 2 bases and at J to 0 bases, leaving 6 bases not matched to a gene. In germline, CDR1 is SGHKS, CDR2 YYEKEE (reference sequence). CDR3 protein: CASSFLGGGTNTGELFF. The CDR3 region has the DNA TGTGCCAGCAGCTTTCTAGGCGGGGGGACGAACACCGGGGAGCTGTTTTTT.

The CDR3 nucleotides read TGTGCCAGCAGCTTAAGGCCCGGACAGTCCTACGAGCAGTACTTC. It codes for CASSLRPGQSYEQYF. The rearrangement uses TRBV11-2 and TRBJ2-7; D perhaps matches TRBD1 (6 bases). This CDR3 contains 15 residues. Germline V gives CDR1 SGHAT, CDR2 FQNNGV. The V end was cut by 2 bases, the J end by 1 base, with 12 bases between.

This clonotype was observed many times. This sequence joins TRBV12-3 or TRBV12-4 and TRBJ1-1; D possibly corresponds to TRBD1 (5 bases). V gave up 6 bases and J gave up 0 bases, with 14 bases separating them. The CDR3 totals 15 residues. The CDR3 protein is CASSPSDRLNTEAFF. The CDR3, as DNA: TGTGCCAGCAGCCCCTCCGACAGATTGAACACTGAAGCTTTCTTT.

The sample holds many counts of this clonotype. The chain uses TRBV12-3 or TRBV12-4 and TRBJ1-4; TRBD1 aligns across 9 bases. The CDR3 is 14 amino acids. With 6 bases clipped from V and 4 bases from J, the junction kept 3 bases outside the gene matches. The CDR3: CASRPGQGNEKLFF. CDR3 nucleotide sequence: TGTGCCAGCAGACCGGGACAGGGTAATGAAAAACTGTTTTTT.

This clonotype appeared many times. The rearrangement uses TRBV7-2 and TRBJ1-1, with D possibly matching TRBD1 (5 bases). The CDR3 is made up of 14 amino acids. The V end was cut by 3 bases, the J end by 0 bases, with 8 bases between. CDR1 and CDR2 (germline): SGHTA, FQGNSA. CDR3 residues: CASSFDSLNTEAFF. The CDR3 DNA reads TGTGCCAGCAGCTTTGACAGTCTGAACACTGAAGCTTTCTTT.